These 21 T cell receptor beta chains came from one sample sequenced in a study of T-cell memory formation after mild COVID-19. TCRdb ran MiXCR on the 5' RACE reads and lists one entry per CDR3 protein. The sample comprises 49,000 or so distinct CDR3 sequences, about 7.3% of which are singletons, and roughly 1.4% rests with the top ten. The sequencing input was PBMCs or a T cell subset sorted from them (not recorded which). Receptors were obtained from a man in his late teens or twenties who had mild COVID-19 (a few samples of this study predate the infection). Cell type and time point are not known.

The chain uses TRBV7-9 and TRBJ2-7; D is unclear. The CDR3 contains 12 residues. Trimming pared 5 bases from V and 6 bases from J, leaving 11 bases between. Germline CDR1 SEHNR, CDR2 FQNEAQ (reference sequence). Here the CDR3 DNA reads TGTGCCAGCAGCCCCACTCGGTCCGAGCAGTACTTC. Translation gives CASSPTRSEQYF.

The sample holds a few counts of this clonotype. This rearrangement joins TRBV6-2 or TRBV6-3 to TRBJ1-2; perhaps TRBD1 as D (6 bases). CDR3 size: 17 residues. The germline V gene encodes CDR1 MNHEY and CDR2 SVGEGT. The V gene lost 7 bases and the J gene lost 6 bases, with 27 bases spanning the gap. This CDR3 is CASTPRQGPSLRNGYTF. The DNA for the CDR3 is TGTGCCAGCACCCCACGGCAGGGGCCCAGTCTTAGGAATGGCTACACCTTC.

This clonotype was seen only a few times. The chain combines TRBV12-3 or TRBV12-4 with TRBJ2-3; 9 bases are a match to TRBD1. CDR3 length equals 15 residues. V lost 4 bases to trimming and J lost 4 bases; unmatched junction nucleotides: 6. CDR3 coding DNA: TGTGCCAGCAGTTCCCCGGACAGGGGCGCAGATACGCAGTATTTT. Translated, it gives CASSSPDRGADTQYF.

This clonotype was seen at least ten times. The chain has TRBV20-1 and TRBJ2-1; possibly TRBD1 for D (7 bases). V dropped 0 bases and J dropped 0 bases, with 15 bases sitting between them. Germline V gene sequence: CDR1 DFQATT, CDR2 SNEGSKA (reference sequence). The CDR3 totals 17 residues. This CDR3 is CSARDWSQGGSYNEQFF. The DNA for the CDR3 is TGCAGTGCTAGAGATTGGTCCCAGGGGGGCTCCTACAATGAGCAGTTCTTC.

In DNA form, the CDR3 reads TGTGCCAGCAGCTTACGATCCCTCTATGGCTACACCTTC. This sequence encodes CASSLRSLYGYTF. This sequence joins TRBV7-2 and TRBJ1-2, with unresolved D. Germline V gives CDR1 SGHTA, CDR2 FQGNSA. Trimming left V 2 bases short and J 4 bases short, with 8 bases between. The length of the CDR3 is 13 residues.

The chain carries TRBV10-3 and TRBJ2-1, with 8 nucleotides matching TRBD1. Germline-derived CDR1 and CDR2 are ENHRY and SYGVKD. The V and J ends lost 6 bases and 7 bases, in that order; junction bases with no gene match: 2. The CDR3 covers 12 residues. This CDR3 is CAIRTGANEQFF. The CDR3 region has the DNA TGTGCCATCAGGACAGGGGCTAATGAGCAGTTCTTC.

This clonotype is medium-sized within its sample. V usage is TRBV24-1 and J usage is TRBJ2-1; no clear D. Germline V gene sequence: CDR1 KGHDR, CDR2 SFDVKD. Trimming shortened V by 3 bases and J by 8 bases, and 7 bases separated the two germline ends. The length of the CDR3 is 12 residues. The CDR3 nucleotides are TGTGCCACCAGTGATCTTAGGTATGAGCAGTTCTTC. It yields the protein CATSDLRYEQFF.

This clonotype was seen a handful of times. The chain recombines TRBV7-3 with TRBJ1-6; weak D call: TRBD1 (5 bases). The CDR3 is made up of 13 amino acids. The germline gives CDR1 SGHTA, CDR2 FQGTGA. The ends were cut back, 2 bases at V and 10 bases at J, with 9 bases in the middle. This CDR3 is CASSLQGGSPLHF. The DNA of the CDR3 is TGTGCCAGCAGCTTACAGGGTGGGTCACCCCTCCACTTT.

This clonotype was picked up many times. V usage is TRBV6-5 and J usage is TRBJ2-3; 7 bases map to TRBD2. CDR1 and CDR2 (germline): MNHEY, SVGAGI. CDR3 length equals 16 residues. The junction had 8 bases not matched to a gene; V was cut back by 0 bases and J by 5 bases. The CDR3 DNA reads as TGTGCCAGCAGTTACTCGGCTAGCGGCTTCGAAGATACGCAGTATTTT. It encodes CASSYSASGFEDTQYF.

In its sample, this clonotype was seen a few times. The V and J genes are TRBV7-8 and TRBJ2-1, with TRBD1 matching over 8 bases. V was clipped by 5 bases and J by 7 bases; unmatched bases: 4. The V gene's germline CDR1 is SGHVS and CDR2 FQNEAQ. CDR3 length: 13 amino acids. In DNA, the CDR3 is TGTGCCAGCAGCGGAGACAGGGGTAATGAGCAGTTCTTC. Translation: CASSGDRGNEQFF.

This clonotype appeared a few times. J is TRBJ1-3 and V is TRBV4-2; D is ambiguous. CDR1 and CDR2 from the germline V gene are LGHNA and YNFKEQ. V dropped 1 base and J dropped 0 bases, with 10 bases sitting between them. The CDR3 contains 16 residues. CDR3 DNA: TGTGCCAGCAGCCAAGTGGAGGCCGACTCTGGAAACACCATATATTTT. It yields the protein CASSQVEADSGNTIYF.

This clonotype was detected only a few times. The V gene is TRBV7-2, the J gene TRBJ1-2; D call uncertain. There are 15 residues in the CDR3. Germline V gives CDR1 SGHTA, CDR2 FQGNSA. The V and J ends lost 0 bases and 2 bases respectively, with 10 bases between them. CDR3 DNA sequence: TGTGCCAGCAGCTTAGCGTCGGTAGGGAACTATGGCTACACCTTC. Protein sequence: CASSLASVGNYGYTF. The full variable domain, completed using reference TRBV7-2 and TRBJ1-2, is GAGVSQSPSNKVTEKGKDVELRCDPISGHTALYWYRQSLGQGLEFLIYFQGNSAPDKSGLPSDRFSAERTGGSVSTLTIQRTQQEDSAVYLCASSLASVGNYGYTFGSGTRLTVV.

This chain connects TRBV7-2 to TRBJ2-5; 8 positions match TRBD2. Germline CDR1 is SGHTA and CDR2 is FQGNSA. CDR3 length equals 14 residues. Losses at the gene ends were 4 bases for V and 1 base for J; bases not matched to a gene: 2. In DNA form, the CDR3 reads TGTGCCAGCAGCTCAGGACTAGCCCAAGAGACCCAGTACTTC. Translated: CASSSGLAQETQYF.

Ten or more counts support this clonotype. The V and J genes are TRBV7-2 and TRBJ2-5; D is uncertain. CDR3 length: 15 amino acids. The germline V gene has CDR1 SGHTA and CDR2 FQGNSA. Trimming removed 5 bases from V and 2 bases from J, with 15 bases in between. This CDR3 is CASSPGVVKQETQYF. CDR3 sequence (DNA): TGTGCCAGCAGCCCTGGGGTGGTGAAGCAAGAGACCCAGTACTTC.

In its sample, this clonotype was seen a few times. J is TRBJ1-4 and V is TRBV24-1, with D possibly being TRBD1 (5 bases). The length of the CDR3 is 14 residues. The V gene lost 4 bases and the J gene lost 8 bases, with 13 bases spanning the gap. The germline gives CDR1 KGHDR, CDR2 SFDVKD. The CDR3 loop is CATSDIGDVEKLFF. The CDR3 bases are TGTGCCACCAGTGACATTGGGGACGTGGAAAAACTGTTTTTT.

This clonotype has a count of ten or more. J is TRBJ2-3 and V is TRBV5-1; D unclear. V was pared by 2 bases and J by 6 bases, with 10 bases between. The V gene's germline CDR1 is SGHRS and CDR2 YFSETQ. CDR3 length: 13 amino acids. CDR3 amino acids: CASSFAATDTQYF. The CDR3 bases are TGCGCCAGCAGCTTTGCGGCGACCGATACGCAGTATTTT.

This clonotype has ten or more counts. The chain couples TRBV18 to TRBJ2-7; D might be TRBD1 (6 bases). This CDR3 contains 13 residues. Germline CDR1 is KGHSH and CDR2 is LQKENI. V lost 3 bases to trimming and J lost 5 bases, with 11 bases between them. The CDR3 DNA sequence: TGTGCCAGCTCACCGGCACAGGGTAACGAGCAGTACGTC. Translation gives CASSPAQGNEQYV.

CDR3 sequence: CSARDSQERDGLPYEQYF. In nucleotides, the CDR3 is TGCAGTGCTAGAGACTCACAGGAACGGGACGGTTTACCTTACGAGCAGTACTTC. This chain links TRBV20-1 with TRBJ2-7; D tentatively fits TRBD1 or TRBD2 (5 bases each). Germline lookup yields CDR1 DFQATT and CDR2 SNEGSKA (reference sequence). With 0 bases removed from V and 4 bases from J, the gap between germline ends came to 25 bases. The length of the CDR3 is 18 residues.

This clonotype showed up just a few times. The CDR3 nucleotides are TGTGCCAGCAGCTCGGAACAGGGATGGCGGGGCTACACCTTC. Translating gives CASSSEQGWRGYTF. The chain carries TRBV5-5 and TRBJ1-2; weak D call: TRBD1 (6 bases). CDR1 and CDR2 (germline): SGHKS, YYEKEE (reference sequence). The CDR3 totals 14 residues. Trimming removed 3 bases from V and 8 bases from J, with 17 bases in between.

The chain joins TRBV12-3 or TRBV12-4 to TRBJ1-6; D ambiguous. Trimming removed 5 bases from V and 13 bases from J, with 9 bases in between. The CDR3 is made up of 11 amino acids. The CDR3 nucleotides read TGTGCCAGCAGTGCCTTTGGCCCCCTCCACTTT. It codes for CASSAFGPLHF.

There are many counts of this clonotype. J is TRBJ2-3 and V is TRBV4-1; D unresolved. This CDR3 comprises 13 residues. V was pared by 0 bases and J by 4 bases, with 5 bases between. CDR1 and CDR2 (germline): MGHRA, YSYEKL. The CDR3 DNA follows: TGCGCCAGCAGCCAAGATGGCCCAGATACGCAGTATTTT. It is translated as CASSQDGPDTQYF.